One and the same sample provided the 19 T cell receptor beta chains below, sequenced in a study of T cell responses to AZD1222 COVID-19 vaccine. The repertoire was sequenced with immunoSEQ multiplex PCR; TCRdb's copy has only in-frame clones and lacks some. The sample has 120,000 to 150,000 clones, about 92% seen once. Here the sequenced sample was peripheral blood, taken on day 0 of AZD1222 vaccination. Receptors originate from an adult in good health.

This clone was recorded only once. The genes are TRBV20-1 and TRBJ1-2, with D possibly being TRBD1 (6 bases). The CDR3 sequence is 11 residues long. The germline V and J ends were trimmed by 3 bases and 7 bases, with 9 bases remaining between them. Germline values: CDR1 DFQATT, CDR2 SNEGSKA (reference sequence). DNA for the CDR3: TGCAGTGCTAGTTCGGGGGCTGGCTACACCTTC. Translating gives CSASSGAGYTF.

V and J are TRBV5-5 and TRBJ1-1; the D gene is possibly TRBD1 (5 bases). The V and J ends lost 2 bases and 3 bases respectively, with 11 bases between them. CDR3 size: 14 residues. Germline V gene lookup returns CDR1 SGHKS and CDR2 YYEKEE (reference sequence). CDR3 DNA sequence: TGTGCCAGCAGCTTTCACAGGTTGGACACTGAAGCTTTCTTT. Translated, it gives CASSFHRLDTEAFF.

The chain carries TRBV5-1 and TRBJ1-3, with D tentatively TRBD1 (5 bases). V gave up 4 bases and J gave up 7 bases, with 18 bases separating them. Germline assignment: CDR1 SGHRS and CDR2 YFSETQ. CDR3 length: 15 amino acids. DNA of the CDR3: TGCGCCAGCAGCCCCCGGGACGGCGTAAGGAACACCATATATTTT. Protein sequence: CASSPRDGVRNTIYF. The complete variable domain, with remaining parts taken from reference TRBV5-1 and TRBJ1-3, reads KAGVTQTPRYLIKTRGQQVTLSCSPISGHRSVSWYQQTPGQGLQFLFEYFSETQRNKGNFPGRFSGRQFSNSRSEMNVSTLELGDSALYLCASSPRDGVRNTIYFGEGSWLTVV.

V gene TRBV11-1 combines with J gene TRBJ1-1; D possibly corresponds to TRBD1 (6 bases). Trimming pared 7 bases from V and 6 bases from J, leaving 12 bases between. There are 12 residues in the CDR3. Germline lookup yields CDR1 SGHAT and CDR2 FQDESV (reference sequence). CDR3 sequence: CASTRRGPEAFF. The CDR3, as DNA: TGTGCCAGCACACGCAGGGGCCCTGAAGCTTTCTTT.

V is TRBV5-1 and J is TRBJ1-1; a possible D gene is TRBD1 (6 bases). CDR3 length: 15 residues. Germline V gene sequence: CDR1 SGHRS, CDR2 YFSETQ. Trimming shortened V by 4 bases and J by 1 base, and 14 bases separated the two germline ends. DNA for the CDR3: TGCGCCAGCAGCCATCTAGGGGGGGCGAACACTGAAGCTTTCTTT. As protein: CASSHLGGANTEAFF.

The chain combines TRBV2 with TRBJ2-2, with 9 positions matching TRBD1. Germline V lookup: CDR1 SNHLY, CDR2 FYNNEI. The CDR3 length is 15 residues. Germline trimming cut 4 bases from V and 0 bases from J; bases unmatched to any gene: 0. CDR3 residues: CASSGQGANTGELFF. CDR3 bases: TGTGCCAGCAGTGGACAGGGGGCGAACACCGGGGAGCTGTTTTTT. Together with reference TRBV2 and TRBJ2-2, the CDR3 gives the full variable domain: EPEVTQTPSHQVTQMGQEVILRCVPISNHLYFYWYRQILGQKVEFLVSFYNNEISEKSEIFDDQFSVERPDGSNFTLKIRSTKLEDSAMYFCASSGQGANTGELFFGEGSRLTVL.

The chain couples TRBV5-6 to TRBJ1-6, with a weak D call TRBD1 (5 bases). The V and J ends lost 4 bases and 9 bases respectively, with 11 bases between them. This CDR3 is 13 amino acids long. Per the germline V gene, CDR1 is SGHDT and CDR2 is YYEEEE. The DNA for the CDR3 is TGTGCCAGCAGCGCGCAGGGTAGTTCACCCCTCCACTTT. Translating gives CASSAQGSSPLHF.

The V call is TRBV29-1, the J call TRBJ1-1; D might be TRBD1 (6 bases). Germline V CDR1 and CDR2: SQVTM, ANQGSEA. V lost 7 bases and J lost 7, with 16 bases in between. The CDR3 loop spans 12 amino acids. The CDR3 region has the DNA TGCAGCGCACAAAGAACAGGGAGTGAAGCTTTCTTT. Amino acids: CSAQRTGSEAFF.

This clone was seen a handful of times. This chain joins TRBV18 and TRBJ1-3, with a weak D call TRBD1 (5 bases). The V and J ends lost 6 bases and 2 bases respectively, with 11 bases between them. CDR3 length equals 14 residues. Germline assignment: CDR1 KGHSH and CDR2 LQKENI. The CDR3 sequence is CASSLGGTGNTIYF. The CDR3 nucleotides are TGTGCCAGCTCGCTGGGGGGAACTGGAAACACCATATATTTT.

This chain connects TRBV12-3 or TRBV12-4 to TRBJ2-7; D remains unclear. The CDR3 extends over 12 amino acids. Trimming left V 4 bases short and J 0 bases short, with 4 bases between. The CDR3 DNA reads TGTGCCAGCAGTTCGCCCTCCTACGAGCAGTACTTC. This sequence encodes CASSSPSYEQYF.

The chain links TRBV12-5 to TRBJ1-1; 8 bases are a match to TRBD1. J lost 5 bases, V lost 6 bases, and 8 bases had no gene match. Per the germline V gene, CDR1 is LGHNT and CDR2 is FRNRAP. This CDR3 spans 14 amino acids. CDR3 residues: CASGLTGGGTEAFF. For the CDR3, the DNA is TGTGCTAGTGGCCTAACAGGGGGGGGAACTGAAGCTTTCTTT. The full variable domain, its missing parts supplied by reference TRBV12-5 and TRBJ1-1, is DARVTQTPRHKVTEMGQEVTMRCQPILGHNTVFWYRQTMMQGLELLAYFRNRAPLDDSGMPKDRFSAEMPDATLATLKIQPSEPRDSAVYFCASGLTGGGTEAFFGQGTRLTVV.

As concerns this clone: Within the sample, other DNA sequences also encode this same CDR3. The V gene is TRBV9, the J gene TRBJ1-5; D remains ambiguous. Germline V gene sequence: CDR1 SGDLS, CDR2 YYNGEE. The ends were cut back, 0 bases at V and 0 bases at J, with 4 bases in the middle. The CDR3 loop spans 14 amino acids. CDR3 in DNA: TGTGCCAGCAGCGTAGGAACTAGCAATCAGCCCCAGCATTTT. Translation gives CASSVGTSNQPQHF.

This sequence joins TRBV9 and TRBJ2-1, with TRBD1 as a possible D gene (5 bases). The CDR3 is 16 residues long. V dropped 0 bases and J dropped 2 bases, with 12 bases sitting between them. Germline V gene data show CDR1 as SGDLS and CDR2 as YYNGEE. The CDR3 is CASSVAGRSAYNEQFF. The DNA of the CDR3 is TGTGCCAGCAGCGTAGCAGGGCGCAGCGCCTACAATGAGCAGTTCTTC.

The chain carries TRBV6-6 and TRBJ2-1, with 10 bases matching TRBD2. V was pared by 4 bases and J by 3 bases, with 0 bases of the junction left unmatched. The CDR3 loop spans 14 amino acids. In germline, CDR1 is MNHNY, CDR2 SVGAGI (reference sequence). CDR3 nucleotides: TGTGCCAGCAGTTCTAGCGGGAGCTACAATGAGCAGTTCTTC. This sequence encodes CASSSSGSYNEQFF.

J is TRBJ2-7 and V is TRBV7-2; D unresolved. V lost 1 base and J 4 bases, leaving 2 bases between the germline ends. There are 11 residues in the CDR3. CDR1 and CDR2 from the germline V gene are SGHTA and FQGNSA. CDR3 sequence: CASSLVYEQYF. The CDR3, as DNA: TGTGCCAGCAGCTTAGTTTACGAGCAGTACTTC. The full variable domain, in which reference TRBV7-2 and TRBJ2-7 provide the parts outside the CDR3, is GAGVSQSPSNKVTEKGKDVELRCDPISGHTALYWYRQSLGQGLEFLIYFQGNSAPDKSGLPSDRFSAERTGGSVSTLTIQRTQQEDSAVYLCASSLVYEQYFGPGTRLTVT.

The chain has TRBV12-5 and TRBJ1-2; D not certain. Germline CDR1 is LGHNT and CDR2 is FRNRAP. This CDR3 is 11 amino acids long. Trimming cost V 1 base and J 7 bases, with 4 bases left between them. The CDR3 nucleotides read TGTGCTAGTGGTTTGGAGGTTGGCTACACCTTC. It yields the protein CASGLEVGYTF.

The rearrangement uses TRBV25-1 and TRBJ1-6; D call uncertain. Trimming removed 6 bases from V and 7 bases from J, with 16 bases in between. Germline V gene lookup returns CDR1 MGHDK and CDR2 SYGVNS. This CDR3 is 15 amino acids long. The CDR3 nucleotides read TGTGCCAGCAGGCCAAGTCATTTTGGAAATTCACCCCTCCACTTT. It yields the protein CASRPSHFGNSPLHF.

The chain carries TRBV5-6 and TRBJ2-3; the D gene is possibly TRBD2 (6 bases). There are 15 residues in the CDR3. Germline V gives CDR1 SGHDT, CDR2 YYEEEE. The V gene lost 2 bases and the J gene lost 4 bases, with 14 bases spanning the gap. The CDR3: CASSLRGTAADTQYF. The DNA of the CDR3 is TGTGCCAGCAGCTTACGCGGGACCGCAGCAGATACGCAGTATTTT. Filled out from reference TRBV5-6 and TRBJ2-3, the complete variable domain reads DAGVTQSPTHLIKTRGQQVTLRCSPKSGHDTVSWYQQALGQGPQFIFQYYEEEERQRGNFPDRFSGHQFPNYSSELNVNALLLGDSALYLCASSLRGTAADTQYFGPGTRLTVL.

Worth noting for this clone: The germline gene is not matched at one end of the junction; a read error may be the cause. CDR3 region: CASSEYGTVYSF. CDR3 bases: TGTGCCAGCAGTGAATACGGGACAGTCTACTCCTTC. This chain links TRBV2 with TRBJ1-2, with 7 nucleotides matching TRBD1. The CDR3 length is 12 residues. CDR1 and CDR2 (germline): SNHLY, FYNNEI.